This TCR beta chain derives from a study of beta chain features in type 1 diabetes. V was clipped by 7 bases and J by 7 bases, with 5 bases between them. Germline loops: CDR1 SNHLY, CDR2 FYNNEI. The CDR3 extends over 11 amino acids. Study-wide results and limits: Across all four CD4+ subsets, people with type 1 diabetes showed modestly shorter TCRB CDR3s.

This clone was counted between two and nine times. Antigen specificity is unknown. Every bit of the isolated RNA underwent reverse transcription, so sequencing read expressed TCRB transcripts. Some clones are missing from TCRdb's copy, which holds only in-frame ones; the method was immunoSEQ multiplex PCR. The table lists hundreds of thousands of clones, over 11% of them singletons, with nearly 0.04% in the top ten. V usage is TRBV2 and J usage is TRBJ1-6, with no clear D. The receptor comes from a man aged 18 to 30 with type 1 diabetes. Sequencing input: naive CD4+ T cells from blood. CDR3 nucleotide sequence: TGTGCCAGCACGGAGAATTCACCCCTCCACTTT. It yields the protein CASTENSPLHF.